The 21 T cell receptor beta chains listed next were all sequenced from one sample in a study of low-dose radiotherapy and immunotherapy resistance in tumors. Covering alpha and beta chains, TRAV- and TRBV-specific primers were used for the first-strand cDNA. Both a constant-region primer and a V-primer adapter served to amplify TCRs across roughly 20 PCR cycles. TCRdb independently ran MiXCR on the reads; one entry per CDR3 protein. The sample consists of some 13,000 distinct CDR3 sequences, approximately 61% of them appearing once. The receptor source for this set is a human donor with advanced metastatic prostate, ovarian, gallbladder or colorectal cancer (not recorded which). This table probably holds off-target reads from a library built for another chain.

This chain uses TRBV18 with TRBJ2-3; D is uncertain. Germline V gene data show CDR1 as KGHSH and CDR2 as LQKENI. The germline V and J ends were trimmed by 4 bases and 0 bases, with 14 bases remaining between them. This CDR3 is 16 amino acids long. The CDR3 bases are TGTGCCAGCTCACTTCTGGGTGGCGGTAGCACAGATACGCAGTATTTT. Translated: CASSLLGGGSTDTQYF.

This clonotype was recorded once. V gene TRBV7-2 combines with J gene TRBJ1-2; no reliable D call. Trimming shortened V by 1 base and J by 2 bases, and 8 bases separated the two germline ends. From germline, CDR1 is SGHTA and CDR2 FQGNSA. This CDR3 has 14 residues. CDR3 DNA: TGTGCCAGCAGCTTAGTGGCAGGCAACTATGGCTACACCTTC. Protein: CASSLVAGNYGYTF.

The V gene is TRBV5-1, the J gene TRBJ2-5; a possible D gene is TRBD1 (5 bases). The CDR3 has 14 amino acids. The germline gives CDR1 SGHRS, CDR2 YFSETQ. Trimming removed 0 bases from V and 4 bases from J, with 10 bases in between. The CDR3 loop is CASSLAAGLETQYF. CDR3 nucleotide sequence: TGCGCCAGCAGCTTGGCGGCAGGGCTAGAGACCCAGTACTTC.

Worth noting for this clonotype: A read error may produce the germline difference seen at one junction end. The genes are TRBV5-3 and TRBJ2-5; D is perhaps TRBD1 (6 bases). TRBV5-3 is designated an ORF whose function remains uncertain. The CDR3 has 17 residues. CDR3 loop: CASSLEGRGNSQETQYF. DNA for the CDR3: TGTGCCAGCAGCTTGGAAGGAAGGGGGAACTCTCAAGAGACCCAGTACTTC.

This chain connects TRBV6-1 to TRBJ1-5; 7 bases align to TRBD1. The germline gives CDR1 MNHNS, CDR2 SASEGT. The CDR3 consists of 16 residues. Trimming cost V 5 bases and J 0 bases; bases outside gene matches: 7. The CDR3 bases are TGTGCCAGCAGTACGGGACAGATTTATAGCAATCAGCCCCAGCATTTT. It encodes CASSTGQIYSNQPQHF.

The sample holds one count of this clonotype. This chain links TRBV4-3 with TRBJ2-7, with D perhaps matching TRBD1 or TRBD2 (5 bases each). The CDR3 is made up of 12 amino acids. V lost 5 bases, J lost 6 bases, and 11 bases lay in between. Germline V gene lookup returns CDR1 LGHNA and CDR2 YSLEER. CDR3 sequence reads: CASSDGTGEQYF. CDR3 DNA sequence: TGCGCCAGCAGCGACGGGACCGGCGAGCAGTACTTC.

The CDR3 coding sequence is TGCGCCAGCAGCTTTGGGGGATCCGGGGGTAACACTGAAGCTTTCTTT. Protein product: CASSFGGSGGNTEAFF. The chain is built from TRBV5-1 and TRBJ1-1; possibly TRBD1 for D (5 bases). The germline V gene encodes CDR1 SGHRS and CDR2 YFSETQ. This CDR3 spans 16 amino acids. The V gene lost 2 bases and the J gene lost 2 bases, with 16 bases spanning the gap.

The rearrangement uses TRBV24-1 and TRBJ2-2; D might be TRBD1 (6 bases). This CDR3 is 15 amino acids long. V lost 12 bases and J lost 5, with 21 bases in between. Germline V gene sequence: CDR1 KGHDR, CDR2 SFDVKD. The CDR3 spells CAAGATGGGTGELFF. For the CDR3, the DNA is TGTGCCGCAGGAGCGACAGGAGGTGGTACCGGGGAGCTGTTTTTT.

As concerns this clonotype: The junction does not match germline at one end; this may be a read error. The CDR3 loop is CSVEDLEGVRF. Here the CDR3 DNA reads TGCAGCGTTGAAGACCTAGAGGGGGTTCGTTTT. The rearrangement links TRBV29-1 to TRBJ2-3, with D possibly being TRBD1 (6 bases). Germline CDR1 and CDR2: SQVTM and ANQGSEA. This CDR3 region has 11 residues.

The gene calls are TRBV7-3 and TRBJ2-1; 13 bases are a match to TRBD2. The CDR3 has 18 amino acids. CDR1 and CDR2 (germline): SGHTA, FQGTGA. With 3 bases clipped from V and 3 bases from J, the junction kept 8 bases outside the gene matches. The CDR3 loop is CASSFKGTSGTLYNEQFF. DNA for the CDR3: TGTGCCAGCAGCTTTAAGGGGACTAGCGGGACACTCTACAATGAGCAGTTCTTC.

The genes are TRBV12-3 or TRBV12-4 and TRBJ1-2, with D tentatively TRBD1 (6 bases). Trimming cost V 6 bases and J 4 bases, with 18 bases left between them. This CDR3 contains 15 residues. In DNA, the CDR3 is TGTGCCAGCAGCCCTAGTACAGGGACGGGCTATGGCTACACCTTC. Its protein is CASSPSTGTGYGYTF.

The chain carries TRBV5-8 and TRBJ2-5; D gene uncertain. The V gene's germline CDR1 is SGHTS and CDR2 YDEGEE. The CDR3 extends over 15 amino acids. Trimming removed 1 base from V and 2 bases from J, with 12 bases in between. CDR3 amino acids: CASSLRWPNQETQYF. CDR3 nucleotides: TGTGCCAGCAGCTTGAGATGGCCAAATCAAGAGACCCAGTACTTC.

The chain carries TRBV6-5 and TRBJ2-3; 7 bases align to TRBD2. The V gene end was trimmed by 2 bases and the J gene end by 4 bases; junction bases not matched to a gene: 0. Germline V gene sequence: CDR1 MNHEY, CDR2 SVGAGI. The CDR3 contains 13 residues. The CDR3 sequence: CASSYGRADTQYF. The CDR3 bases are TGTGCCAGCAGTTACGGGAGGGCAGATACGCAGTATTTT.

The CDR3 bases are TGTGCCAGCAGTTCACTGGGCTTAGCCAAAAACATTCAGTACTTC. Translating it yields CASSSLGLAKNIQYF. The chain carries TRBV6-2 or TRBV6-3 and TRBJ2-4; D unclear. The CDR3 totals 15 residues. CDR1 and CDR2 from the germline V gene are MNHEY and SVGEGT. Trimming removed 4 bases at V and 0 bases at J, with 10 bases between.

This clonotype was counted a few times. The chain combines TRBV5-6 with TRBJ2-1; D remains unclear. Per the germline V gene, CDR1 is SGHDT and CDR2 is YYEEEE. Trimming removed 1 base from V and 0 bases from J, with 5 bases in between. The CDR3 has 14 residues. The chain's CDR3 is CASSLLSSYNEQFF. DNA of the CDR3: TGTGCCAGCAGCTTGTTAAGCTCCTACAATGAGCAGTTCTTC. The full variable domain, its missing parts supplied by reference TRBV5-6 and TRBJ2-1, is DAGVTQSPTHLIKTRGQQVTLRCSPKSGHDTVSWYQQALGQGPQFIFQYYEEEERQRGNFPDRFSGHQFPNYSSELNVNALLLGDSALYLCASSLLSSYNEQFFGPGTRLTVL.

The chain combines TRBV10-3 with TRBJ1-1; TRBD1 is a possible D gene (5 bases). The CDR3 is 14 residues long. V was trimmed by 5 bases and J by 10 bases, leaving 20 bases between them. CDR1 ENHRY and CDR2 SYGVKD come from the germline V gene. The CDR3 DNA reads TGTGCCATCAGTCTGGGACCTATTCACCGGGGAGCTTTCTTT. Its translation: CAISLGPIHRGAFF.

V gene TRBV25-1 combines with J gene TRBJ2-5, with D maybe TRBD1 (6 bases). Trimming stripped 4 bases from V and 5 bases from J, with 11 bases between. The CDR3 is made up of 13 amino acids. The germline gives CDR1 MGHDK, CDR2 SYGVNS. This CDR3 reads CASSAGERETQYF. The CDR3, as DNA: TGTGCCAGCAGTGCAGGGGAGCGGGAGACCCAGTACTTC.

This clonotype was picked up a small number of times. This chain links TRBV5-4 with TRBJ2-1, with 14 bases that match TRBD2. Germline trimming cut 4 bases from V and 9 bases from J; bases unmatched to any gene: 9. The germline V gene encodes CDR1 SGHNT and CDR2 YYREEE (reference sequence). This CDR3 has 16 residues. CDR3 in amino acids: CASSGGTSGSRGEQFF. Here the CDR3 DNA reads TGTGCCAGCAGCGGAGGGACTAGCGGGAGTAGGGGTGAGCAGTTCTTC.

This clonotype has a handful of counts. The chain links TRBV14 to TRBJ2-7; 7 nucleotides agree with TRBD1. V trimming: 4 bases; J trimming: 0 bases; junction bases outside the gene matches: 15. Per germline, CDR1 SGHDN and CDR2 FVKESK. CDR3 length: 18 amino acids. CDR3 sequence reads: CASSLPGQKDVSSYEQYF. The CDR3 nucleotides read TGTGCCAGCAGCCTTCCGGGACAGAAAGACGTAAGCTCCTACGAGCAGTACTTC.

The chain has TRBV10-3 and TRBJ2-7, with D possibly TRBD2 on 6 matching bases. This CDR3 spans 12 amino acids. Looked up from germline, CDR1 is ENHRY and CDR2 is SYGVKD. V dropped 3 bases and J dropped 3 bases, with 6 bases sitting between them. The DNA for the CDR3 is TGTGCCATCAGTGACGGGAGCTACGAGCAGTACTTC. The encoded protein is CAISDGSYEQYF.

The V gene is TRBV5-1, the J gene TRBJ1-3, with unresolved D. CDR1 SGHRS and CDR2 YFSETQ come from the germline V gene. Deletions cut 4 bases from V and 0 bases from J, with 11 bases between. The CDR3 contains 15 residues. CDR3 sequence reads: CASSRGSASGNTIYF. CDR3 in DNA: TGCGCCAGCAGCCGAGGGTCGGCCTCTGGAAACACCATATATTTT.